The present T cell receptor beta chain was sequenced within a study of T cell changes during pregnancy in multiple sclerosis. The germline CDR1 and CDR2 sequences are SGDLS and YYNGEE. This CDR3 region has 15 residues. Trimming removed 2 bases at V and 6 bases at J, with 17 bases between. Sequencing was performed with immunoSEQ multiplex PCR; in TCRdb, only in-frame clones are kept and a portion is missing. The repertoire holds roughly 50,000 clones, with 91% as singletons. J is TRBJ1-2 and V is TRBV9; tentative D call: TRBD1 (6 bases). Sequencing was performed on peripheral blood, taken after pregnancy. The source of this sequence is a female donor in good health, enrolled as a control in a pregnancy study. CDR3 sequence (DNA): TGTGCCAGCAGCGTTCACAGGGACCATCAAGATGGCTACACCTTC. Its translation is CASSVHRDHQDGYTF.